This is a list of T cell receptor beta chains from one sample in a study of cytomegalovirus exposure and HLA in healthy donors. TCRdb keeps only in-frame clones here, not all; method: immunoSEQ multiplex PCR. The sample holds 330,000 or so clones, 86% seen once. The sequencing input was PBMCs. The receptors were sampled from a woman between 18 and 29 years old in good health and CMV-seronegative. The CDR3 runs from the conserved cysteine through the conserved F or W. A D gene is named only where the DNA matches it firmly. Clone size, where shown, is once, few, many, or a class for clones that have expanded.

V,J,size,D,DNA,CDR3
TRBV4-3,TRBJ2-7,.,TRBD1,TGCGCCAGCAGCCACTCGGGACAGGGCTCTTCCGAGCAGTACTTC,CASSHSGQGSSEQYF
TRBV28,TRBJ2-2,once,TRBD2,TGTGCCAGCAGTGGCGGGAGCCGAAACACCGGGGAGCTGTTTTTT,CASSGGSRNTGELFF
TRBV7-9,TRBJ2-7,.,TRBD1,TGTGCCAGCAGCACCCCGACAGGGCTCCACGAGCAGTACTTC,CASSTPTGLHEQYF
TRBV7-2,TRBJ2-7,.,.,TGTGCCAGCAGCTTTTCCAGGGCCTACGAGCAGTACTTC,CASSFSRAYEQYF
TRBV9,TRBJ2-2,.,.,TGTGCCAGCCGCGGGGGCGGGATCGACACCGGGGAGCTGTTTTTT,CASRGGGIDTGELFF
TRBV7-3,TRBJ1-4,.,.,TGTGCCAGCAGCTTAAACTTACAGCCTGCAACTAATGAAAAACTGTTTTTT,CASSLNLQPATNEKLFF
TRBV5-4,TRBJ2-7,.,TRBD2,TGTGCCAGCAGCTTGGGTGTTAGCGGGGCCTACGAGCAGTACTTC,CASSLGVSGAYEQYF
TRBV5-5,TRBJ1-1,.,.,TGTGCCAGCAGCTTGTGGTTGGAGGGCACTGAAGCTTTCTTT,CASSLWLEGTEAFF
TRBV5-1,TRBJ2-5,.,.,TGCGCCAGCAGCCCATCGGGGTACCAAGAGACCCAGTACTTC,CASSPSGYQETQYF
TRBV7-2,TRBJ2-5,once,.,TGTGCCAGCAGCTTGGTCGGGATGGCGGAAGAGACCCAGTACTTC,CASSLVGMAEETQYF
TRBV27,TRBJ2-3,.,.,TGTGCCAGCAGTTTATTCGGTCCAGATACGCAGTATTTT,CASSLFGPDTQYF
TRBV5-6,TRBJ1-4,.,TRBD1,TGTGCCAGCGCAGTGGGACAGGGGGCAAATGAAAAACTGTTTTTT,CASAVGQGANEKLFF
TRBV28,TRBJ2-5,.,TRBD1,TGTGCCAGCAGTTTGGGACAGGAAGAGACCCAGTACTTC,CASSLGQEETQYF
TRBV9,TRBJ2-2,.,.,TGTGCCAGCAGCGTAGAGTCGGGAGTGGTCCGCACCGGGGAGCTGTTTTTT,CASSVESGVVRTGELFF
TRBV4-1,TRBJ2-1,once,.,TGCGCCAGCAGCCAGGACTTCTCCTACAATGAGCAGTTCTTC,CASSQDFSYNEQFF
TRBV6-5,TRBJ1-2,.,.,TGTGCCAGCAGTTATTATTTCGGAGGAACTTATGGCTACACCTTC,CASSYYFGGTYGYTF
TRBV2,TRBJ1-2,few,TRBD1,TGTGCCAGCACCGTCGACAGGGGCTCTAACTATGGCTACACCTTC,CASTVDRGSNYGYTF
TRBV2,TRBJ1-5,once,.,TGTGCCAGCAGTGAAGCGGCGGCAGTCAATCAGCCCCAGCATTTT,CASSEAAAVNQPQHF
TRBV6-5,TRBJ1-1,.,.,TGTGCCAGCAGCAAAACCGCCAGGGCCACTGAAGCTTTCTTT,CASSKTARATEAFF
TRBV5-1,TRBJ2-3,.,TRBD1,TGCGCCAGCAGCGGGTCTTCGCGACAGGGCCCAGATACGCAGTATTTT,CASSGSSRQGPDTQYF
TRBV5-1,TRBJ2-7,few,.,TGCGCCAGCAGCGCACTAGACCCATTCTCCTACGAGCAGTACTTC,CASSALDPFSYEQYF
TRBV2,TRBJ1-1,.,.,TGTGCCAGCAGTGGGCTGAACACTGAAGCTTTCTTT,CASSGLNTEAFF
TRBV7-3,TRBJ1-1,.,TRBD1,TGTGCCAGCAGCTCAGGACAGGGTCACACTGAAGCTTTCTTT,CASSSGQGHTEAFF
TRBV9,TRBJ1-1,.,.,TGTGCCAGCAACTGGGAGGGGGGCACTGAAGCTTTCTTT,CASNWEGGTEAFF
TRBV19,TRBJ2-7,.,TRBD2,TGTGCCAGTAGTATGGGCGGAGTAGCGGGAGTCCACGAGCAGTACTTC,CASSMGGVAGVHEQYF
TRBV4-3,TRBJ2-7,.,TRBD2,TGCGCCAGCAGCCAAGAGGCTAGCGGGAACTACGAGCAGTACTTC,CASSQEASGNYEQYF
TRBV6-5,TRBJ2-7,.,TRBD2,TGTGCCAGCAGCATAGCGGGAGGGCCTTCCTACGAGCAGTACTTC,CASSIAGGPSYEQYF
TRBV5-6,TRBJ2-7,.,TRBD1,TGTGCCAGCAGCCAGGCCGGGACAGGGGCGGAAGAGCAGTACTTC,CASSQAGTGAEEQYF
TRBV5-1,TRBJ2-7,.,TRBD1,TGCGCCAGCAGCTTGGTGGGGGACAGCACCTACGAGCAGTACTTC,CASSLVGDSTYEQYF
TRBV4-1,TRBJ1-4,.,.,TGCGCCAGCAGCCAAGGAGGGGGTTCGGAAAAACTGTTTTTT,CASSQGGGSEKLFF
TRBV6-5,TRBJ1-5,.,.,TGTGCCAGCAGTGACGGACAAGGCAATCAGCCCCAGCATTTT,CASSDGQGNQPQHF
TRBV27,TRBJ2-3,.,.,TGTGCCAGCAGTTTAGGCAGGGGTTTCGATACGCAGTATTTT,CASSLGRGFDTQYF
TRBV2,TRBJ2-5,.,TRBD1,TGTGCCAGCAACCCACAGGGACAGGAAGAGACCCAGTACTTC,CASNPQGQEETQYF
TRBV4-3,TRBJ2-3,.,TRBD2,TGCGCCAGCAGCCAAGATCTTGGCGGGAGGGCCTCGGATACGCAGTATTTT,CASSQDLGGRASDTQYF
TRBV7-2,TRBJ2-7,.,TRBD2,TGTGCCAGCAGCTTGCAGCGGGGGAGCTCCTACGAGCAGTACTTC,CASSLQRGSSYEQYF
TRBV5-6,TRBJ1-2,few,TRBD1,TGTGCCAGCAGCCCGAGGGACAGGGTAGATGGCTACACCTTC,CASSPRDRVDGYTF
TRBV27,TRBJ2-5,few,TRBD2,TGTGCCAGCAGAGCGGGAGGGAGAGGAGAGACCCAGTACTTC,CASRAGGRGETQYF
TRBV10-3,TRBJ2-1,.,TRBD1,TGTGCCATCAGTGGCGACAGGGGACCCTACAATGAGCAGTTCTTC,CAISGDRGPYNEQFF
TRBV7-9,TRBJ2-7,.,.,TGTGCCAGCAGTCGCGCGAGGGAGTCCTACGAGCAGTACTTC,CASSRARESYEQYF
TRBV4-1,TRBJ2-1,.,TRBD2,TGCGCCAGCAGCCATCTAGTGGGAGGGATCAATGAGCAGTTCTTC,CASSHLVGGINEQFF
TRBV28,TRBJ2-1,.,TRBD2,TGTGCCAGCAGTTTATACGCGGGAGAAGGGGAGCAGTTCTTC,CASSLYAGEGEQFF
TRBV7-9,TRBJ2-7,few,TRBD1,TGTGCCAGCAGCTTAGACGACAGGGGGTTTTCCTACGAGCAGTACTTC,CASSLDDRGFSYEQYF
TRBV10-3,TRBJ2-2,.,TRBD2,TGTGCCATCAGTGAGCGGGCTGCGGGAGGCCCCACCGGGGAGCTGTTTTTT,CAISERAAGGPTGELFF